Sequencing of this TCR beta chain was carried out in a study of regulatory T cells in long-lasting Graves disease. Study-level points and caveats: TRBV28, TRBJ1-2 and TRBJ2-5 were favored in persistent disease. The number of shared public clonotypes was higher in persistent patients (around 2,500) than new patients (more than 850).

This clonotype was found many times. Its antigen is still unknown. Time point described: persistent/refractory GD, antithyroid drugs over 5 years with positive TRAb. The TCR library was made from RNA that had been extracted from PBMCs in TRIzol. Under American Thyroid Association guidelines, Graves' disease was diagnosed. Building of the TCR beta libraries involved iRepertoire HTBI primers and Arm-PCR of CDR3 regions. TCRdb recomputed calls from the multiplex PCR reads with MiXCR, one row per CDR3 protein. Of some 330,000 distinct CDR3 sequences listed, approximately 23% are singletons. Germline CDR1 reads MNHNS; CDR2 reads SASEGT. V gave up 6 bases and J gave up 4 bases, with 19 bases separating them. The CDR3 spans 15 residues.

The sample consisted of peripheral blood mononuclear cells (PBMCs), taken when the disease was refractory, from a patient treated with antithyroid drugs. This chain joins TRBV6-1 and TRBJ2-7; D may be TRBD2 (6 bases). The receptor's source is a middle-aged woman with Graves disease. CDR3 in amino acids: CASREIAVYSYEQYF. In DNA, the CDR3 is TGTGCCAGCAGAGAAATAGCGGTTTATTCGTACGAGCAGTACTTC.